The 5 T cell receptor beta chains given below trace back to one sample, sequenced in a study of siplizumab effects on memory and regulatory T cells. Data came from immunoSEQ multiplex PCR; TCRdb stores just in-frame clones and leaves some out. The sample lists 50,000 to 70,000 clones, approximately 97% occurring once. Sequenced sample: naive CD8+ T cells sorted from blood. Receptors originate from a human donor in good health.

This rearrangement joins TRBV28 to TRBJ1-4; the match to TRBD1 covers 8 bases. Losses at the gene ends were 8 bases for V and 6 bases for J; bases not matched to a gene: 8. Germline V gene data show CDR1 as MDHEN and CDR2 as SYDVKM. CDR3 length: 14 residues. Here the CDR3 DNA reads TGTGCCAGCCGGGACAGGTCGATCTATGAAAAACTGTTTTTT. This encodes CASRDRSIYEKLFF.

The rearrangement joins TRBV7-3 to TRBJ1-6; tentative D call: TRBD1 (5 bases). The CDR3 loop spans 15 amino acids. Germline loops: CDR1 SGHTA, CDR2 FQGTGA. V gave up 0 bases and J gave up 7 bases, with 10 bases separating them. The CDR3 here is CASSLTAGTNSPLHF. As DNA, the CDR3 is TGTGCCAGCAGCTTAACGGCGGGGACCAATTCACCCCTCCACTTT.

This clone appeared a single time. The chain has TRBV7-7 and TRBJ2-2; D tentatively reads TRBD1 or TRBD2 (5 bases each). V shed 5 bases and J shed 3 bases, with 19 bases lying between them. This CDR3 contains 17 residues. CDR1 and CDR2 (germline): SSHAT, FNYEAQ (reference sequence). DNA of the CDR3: TGTGCCAGCAGCCCCTCAGGGACGGTGTCCTACACCGGGGAGCTGTTTTTT. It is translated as CASSPSGTVSYTGELFF.

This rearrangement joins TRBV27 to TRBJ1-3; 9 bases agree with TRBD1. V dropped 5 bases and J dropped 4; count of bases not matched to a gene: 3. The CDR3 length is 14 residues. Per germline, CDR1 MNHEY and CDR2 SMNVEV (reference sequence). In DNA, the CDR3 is TGTGCCAGCAGTCTACAGGGGGCCGGAAACACCATATATTTT. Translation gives CASSLQGAGNTIYF.

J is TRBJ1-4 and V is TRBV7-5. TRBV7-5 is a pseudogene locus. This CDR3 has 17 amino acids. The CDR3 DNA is TGTGTCAGAAGCTTAGAGGGCGGGGAAGTTTTTAATGAAAAACTGTTTTTT. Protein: CVRSLEGGEVFNEKLFF.